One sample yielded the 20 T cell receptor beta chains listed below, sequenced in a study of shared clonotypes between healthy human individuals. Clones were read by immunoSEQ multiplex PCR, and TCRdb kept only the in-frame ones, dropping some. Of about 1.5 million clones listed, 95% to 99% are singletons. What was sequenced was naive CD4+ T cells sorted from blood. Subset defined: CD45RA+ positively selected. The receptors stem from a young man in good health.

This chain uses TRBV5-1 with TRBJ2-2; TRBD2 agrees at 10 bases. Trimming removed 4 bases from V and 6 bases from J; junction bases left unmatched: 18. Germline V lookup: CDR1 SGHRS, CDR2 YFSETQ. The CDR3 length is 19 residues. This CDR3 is CASSPGVGPSGRMAGELFF. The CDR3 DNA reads TGCGCCAGCAGCCCTGGGGTAGGGCCTAGCGGGAGAATGGCCGGGGAGCTGTTTTTT.

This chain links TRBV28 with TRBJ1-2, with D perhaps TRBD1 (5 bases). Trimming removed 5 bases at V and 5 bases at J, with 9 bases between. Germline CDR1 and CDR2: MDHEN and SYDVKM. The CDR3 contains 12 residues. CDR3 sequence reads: CASSQTAYGYTF. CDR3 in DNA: TGTGCCAGCAGTCAGACAGCATATGGCTACACCTTC.

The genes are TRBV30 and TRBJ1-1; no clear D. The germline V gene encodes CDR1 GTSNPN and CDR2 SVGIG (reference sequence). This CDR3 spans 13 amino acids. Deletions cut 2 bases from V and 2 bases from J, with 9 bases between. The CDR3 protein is CAWSHGGNTEAFF. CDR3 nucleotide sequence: TGTGCCTGGAGTCACGGAGGTAACACTGAAGCTTTCTTT.

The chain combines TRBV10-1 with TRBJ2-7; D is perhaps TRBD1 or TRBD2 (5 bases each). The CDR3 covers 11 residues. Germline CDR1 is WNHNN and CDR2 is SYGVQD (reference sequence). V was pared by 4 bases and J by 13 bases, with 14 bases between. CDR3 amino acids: CASSGGTSTYF. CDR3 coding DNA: TGCGCCAGCAGTGGAGGGACCTCGACATACTTC.

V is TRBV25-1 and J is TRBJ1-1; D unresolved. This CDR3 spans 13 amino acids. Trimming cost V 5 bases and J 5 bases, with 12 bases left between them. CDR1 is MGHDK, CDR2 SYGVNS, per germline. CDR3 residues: CASSFRTRTEAFF. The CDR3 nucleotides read TGTGCCAGCAGTTTCCGGACGCGGACTGAAGCTTTCTTT.

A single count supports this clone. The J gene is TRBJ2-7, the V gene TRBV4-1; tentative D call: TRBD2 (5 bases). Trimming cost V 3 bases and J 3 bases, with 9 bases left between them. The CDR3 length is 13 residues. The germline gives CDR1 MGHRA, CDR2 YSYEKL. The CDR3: CASSQGDIYEQYF. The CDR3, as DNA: TGCGCCAGCAGCCAGGGAGACATCTACGAGCAGTACTTC.

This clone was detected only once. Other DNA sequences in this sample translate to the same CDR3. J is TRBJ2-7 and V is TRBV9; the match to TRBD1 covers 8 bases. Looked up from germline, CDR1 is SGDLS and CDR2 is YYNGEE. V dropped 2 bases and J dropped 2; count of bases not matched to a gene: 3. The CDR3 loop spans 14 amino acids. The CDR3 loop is CASSVGQGTYEQYF. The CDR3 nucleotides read TGTGCCAGCAGCGTCGGACAGGGAACCTACGAGCAGTACTTC.

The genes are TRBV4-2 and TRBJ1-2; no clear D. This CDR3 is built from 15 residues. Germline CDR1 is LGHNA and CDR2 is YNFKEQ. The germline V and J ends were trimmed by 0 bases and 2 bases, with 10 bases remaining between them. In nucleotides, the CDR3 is TGTGCCAGCAGCCAAGAAACAGACCGCAACTATGGCTACACCTTC. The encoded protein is CASSQETDRNYGYTF.

CDR3 residues: CASSVSGGSYNEQFF. CDR3 bases: TGTGCCAGCAGCGTTAGCGGGGGGTCCTACAATGAGCAGTTCTTC. The chain couples TRBV5-4 to TRBJ2-1; 10 nucleotides line up with TRBD2. The CDR3 sequence is 15 residues long. With 4 bases clipped from V and 1 base from J, the junction kept 2 bases outside the gene matches. The germline V gene encodes CDR1 SGHNT and CDR2 YYREEE (reference sequence).

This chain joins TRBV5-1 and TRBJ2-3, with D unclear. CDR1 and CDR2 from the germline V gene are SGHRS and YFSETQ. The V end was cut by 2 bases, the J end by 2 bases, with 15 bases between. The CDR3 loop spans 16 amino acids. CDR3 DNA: TGCGCCAGCAGCTTTGACGGTTCTCGATTCACAGATACGCAGTATTTT. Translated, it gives CASSFDGSRFTDTQYF.

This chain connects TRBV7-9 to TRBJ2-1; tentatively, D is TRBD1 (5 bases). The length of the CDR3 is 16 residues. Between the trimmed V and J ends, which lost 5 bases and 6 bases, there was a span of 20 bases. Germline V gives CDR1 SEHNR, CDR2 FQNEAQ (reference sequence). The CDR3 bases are TGTGCCAGCAGCATACCAAGGGGTGGGGCGTCCAATGAGCAGTTCTTC. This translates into CASSIPRGGASNEQFF. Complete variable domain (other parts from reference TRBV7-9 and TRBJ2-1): DTGVSQNPRHKITKRGQNVTFRCDPISEHNRLYWYRQTLGQGPEFLTYFQNEAQLEKSRLLSDRFSAERPKGSFSTLEIQRTEQGDSAMYLCASSIPRGGASNEQFFGPGTRLTVL.

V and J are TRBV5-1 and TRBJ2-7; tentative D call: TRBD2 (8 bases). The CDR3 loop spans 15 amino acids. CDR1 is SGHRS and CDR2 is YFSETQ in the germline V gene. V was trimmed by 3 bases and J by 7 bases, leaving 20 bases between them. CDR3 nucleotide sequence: TGCGCCAGCAGCTACGGGACAGCGGGGGATCGGGAGCAGTACTTC. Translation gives CASSYGTAGDREQYF.

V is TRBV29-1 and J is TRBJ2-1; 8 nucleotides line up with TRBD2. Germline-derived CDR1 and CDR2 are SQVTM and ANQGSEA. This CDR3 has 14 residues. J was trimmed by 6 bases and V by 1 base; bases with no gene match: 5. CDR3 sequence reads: CSVEGAGVFNEQFF. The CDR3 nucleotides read TGCAGCGTTGAAGGAGCGGGAGTATTCAATGAGCAGTTCTTC.

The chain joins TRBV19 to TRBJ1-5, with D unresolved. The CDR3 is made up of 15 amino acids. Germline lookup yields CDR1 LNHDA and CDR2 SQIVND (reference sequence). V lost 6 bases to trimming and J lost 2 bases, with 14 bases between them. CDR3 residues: CASRNSALGNQPQHF. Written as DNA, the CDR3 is TGTGCCAGTAGAAACTCAGCCCTTGGCAATCAGCCCCAGCATTTT.

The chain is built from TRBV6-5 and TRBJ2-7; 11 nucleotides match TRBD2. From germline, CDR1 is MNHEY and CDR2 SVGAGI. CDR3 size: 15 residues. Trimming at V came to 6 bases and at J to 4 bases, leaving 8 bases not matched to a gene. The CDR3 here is CASSPELAGAYEQYF. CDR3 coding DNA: TGTGCCAGCAGCCCCGAACTAGCGGGAGCGTACGAGCAGTACTTC.

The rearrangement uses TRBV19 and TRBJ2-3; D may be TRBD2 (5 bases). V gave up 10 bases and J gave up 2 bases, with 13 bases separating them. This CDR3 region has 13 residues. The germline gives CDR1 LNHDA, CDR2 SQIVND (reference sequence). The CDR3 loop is CATRVRDTDTQYF. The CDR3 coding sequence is TGTGCCACGAGGGTTCGAGACACAGATACGCAGTATTTT.

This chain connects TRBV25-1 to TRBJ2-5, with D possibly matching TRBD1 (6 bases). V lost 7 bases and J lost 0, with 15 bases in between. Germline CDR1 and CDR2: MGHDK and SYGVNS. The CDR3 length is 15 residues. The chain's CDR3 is CASTAGRGYQETQYF. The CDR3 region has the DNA TGTGCCAGCACCGCCGGAAGGGGGTACCAAGAGACCCAGTACTTC.

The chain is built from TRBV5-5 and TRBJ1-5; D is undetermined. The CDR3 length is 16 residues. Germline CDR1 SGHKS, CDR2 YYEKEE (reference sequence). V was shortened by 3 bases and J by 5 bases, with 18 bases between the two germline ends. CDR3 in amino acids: CASSSRQVLMDQPQHF. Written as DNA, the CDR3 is TGTGCCAGCAGCTCGCGACAAGTACTAATGGATCAGCCCCAGCATTTT.

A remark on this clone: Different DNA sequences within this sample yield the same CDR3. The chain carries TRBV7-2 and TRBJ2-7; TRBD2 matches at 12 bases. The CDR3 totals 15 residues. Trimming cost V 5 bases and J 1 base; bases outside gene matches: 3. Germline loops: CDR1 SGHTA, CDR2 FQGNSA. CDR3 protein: CASSLLAGGSYEQYF. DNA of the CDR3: TGTGCCAGCAGCCTCCTAGCGGGAGGGTCCTACGAGCAGTACTTC.

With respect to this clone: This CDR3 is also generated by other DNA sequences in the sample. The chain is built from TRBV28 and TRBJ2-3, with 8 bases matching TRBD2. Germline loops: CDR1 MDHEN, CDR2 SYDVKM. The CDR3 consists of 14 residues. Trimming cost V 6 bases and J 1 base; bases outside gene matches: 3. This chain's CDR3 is CASSLAGRTDTQYF. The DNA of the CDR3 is TGTGCCAGCAGCCTAGCGGGCCGCACAGATACGCAGTATTTT.